The 13 T cell receptor beta chains below were found in one sample sequenced in a study of T cell responses to AZD1222 COVID-19 vaccine. Generated by immunoSEQ multiplex PCR, the TCRdb table keeps only in-frame clones and is missing some. The sample consists of 150,000 or so clones, around 90% of them appearing once. The sequencing here drew on peripheral blood, taken 28 days after the second AZD1222 dose. These TCRs come from an adult who received the AZD1222 COVID-19 vaccine.

V usage is TRBV18 and J usage is TRBJ2-7, with D perhaps matching TRBD1 (5 bases). V was clipped by 3 bases and J by 6 bases, with 15 bases between them. The length of the CDR3 is 14 residues. Germline V gene sequence: CDR1 KGHSH, CDR2 LQKENI. CDR3 bases: TGTGCCAGCTCACCGGCAGGGCAGGGCTTCGAGCAGTACTTC. Translated, it gives CASSPAGQGFEQYF.

The chain joins TRBV20-1 to TRBJ2-2, with TRBD2 identical over 8 bases. Germline V gives CDR1 DFQATT, CDR2 SNEGSKA (reference sequence). The CDR3 has 20 amino acids. J gave up 0 bases and V 3 bases, and 18 bases lay outside the gene matches. CDR3 sequence (DNA): TGCAGTGCTAGTGCCATGTCGGGAGGGACGGCCGGATCGAACACCGGGGAGCTGTTTTTT. This gives the protein CSASAMSGGTAGSNTGELFF.

The chain employs TRBV7-3 and TRBJ1-1, with 9 bases lining up with TRBD1. Germline V gene data show CDR1 as SGHTA and CDR2 as FQGTGA. The CDR3 is 15 amino acids. V lost 5 bases and J lost 4; bases outside the gene matches: 8. Here the CDR3 DNA reads TGTGCCAGCAGCCCCGGGACAGGGCGGGGCACTGAAGCTTTCTTT. This translates into CASSPGTGRGTEAFF.

The chain is built from TRBV5-8 and TRBJ1-1; D is possibly TRBD1 (6 bases). Trimming pared 5 bases from V and 1 base from J, leaving 12 bases between. The germline V gene encodes CDR1 SGHTS and CDR2 YDEGEE. CDR3 length: 14 residues. Written as DNA, the CDR3 is TGTGCCAGCAGGAGGGACATCCCGAACACTGAAGCTTTCTTT. Translation: CASRRDIPNTEAFF. The complete variable domain, with remaining parts taken from reference TRBV5-8 and TRBJ1-1, reads EAGVTQSPTHLIKTRGQQATLRCSPISGHTSVYWYQQALGLGLQFLLWYDEGEERNRGNFPPRFSGRQFPNYSSELNVNALELEDSALYLCASRRDIPNTEAFFGQGTRLTVV.

This clone has just a few counts. The CDR3 loop is CASSGRDEQFF. CDR3 bases: TGCGCCAGCAGCGGCAGGGATGAGCAGTTCTTC. The chain combines TRBV5-1 with TRBJ2-1; possibly TRBD1 for D (5 bases). Germline V gives CDR1 SGHRS, CDR2 YFSETQ. There are 11 residues in the CDR3. Between the trimmed V and J ends, which lost 4 bases and 8 bases, there was a span of 7 bases.

This rearrangement joins TRBV5-6 to TRBJ1-6; perhaps TRBD1 as D (5 bases). The CDR3 spans 16 residues. Trimming removed 0 bases from V and 10 bases from J, with 17 bases in between. The germline gives CDR1 SGHDT, CDR2 YYEEEE. The CDR3 nucleotides are TGTGCCAGCAGCTTGGCCGTTGGGGCAGTAGGGTCACCCCTCCACTTT. Its protein product is CASSLAVGAVGSPLHF.

The chain is built from TRBV28 and TRBJ1-6, with 7 bases fitting TRBD1. Germline CDR1 MDHEN, CDR2 SYDVKM. Trimming took 3 bases from V and 7 from J; bases not matched to a gene: 3. The CDR3 runs to 14 residues. CDR3 DNA: TGTGCCAGCAGTTTGGGACAGTCGAATTCACCCCTCCACTTT. Amino acids: CASSLGQSNSPLHF.

The genes are TRBV28 and TRBJ2-7; no reliable D call. The CDR3 contains 13 residues. CDR1 and CDR2 from the germline V gene are MDHEN and SYDVKM. Trimming took 6 bases from V and 12 from J, leaving 21 bases between them. CDR3 in amino acids: CASSSPDRAHGYF. Here the CDR3 DNA reads TGTGCCAGCAGCTCCCCGGACCGGGCTCATGGGTACTTC.

This clone was seen only once. The sample carries other DNA sequences with the same CDR3. The rearrangement links TRBV18 to TRBJ2-3; unclear D gene. CDR1 KGHSH and CDR2 LQKENI come from the germline V gene. V lost 3 bases, J lost 0 bases, and 1 base lay in between. The CDR3 totals 12 residues. DNA of the CDR3: TGTGCCAGCTCACCGAGCACAGATACGCAGTATTTT. Translated, it gives CASSPSTDTQYF.

The chain couples TRBV11-2 to TRBJ2-7; perhaps TRBD2 as D (6 bases). Germline values: CDR1 SGHAT, CDR2 FQNNGV. With 9 bases removed from V and 1 base from J, the gap between germline ends came to 16 bases. The CDR3 length is 14 residues. The CDR3 loop is CASTMRRGSYEQYF. The DNA of the CDR3 is TGTGCCAGTACTATGAGGAGGGGATCCTACGAGCAGTACTTC.

The rearrangement links TRBV9 to TRBJ2-1; 8 bases agree with TRBD1. V dropped 2 bases and J dropped 10; count of bases not matched to a gene: 8. CDR3 size: 14 residues. Germline assignment: CDR1 SGDLS and CDR2 YYNGEE. The CDR3, as DNA: TGTGCCAGCAGCGTGCAGGGGGCTTCAGTGGAGCAGTTCTTC. Residues: CASSVQGASVEQFF.

This sequence joins TRBV3-1 (or the pseudogene TRBV3-2) and TRBJ1-3; 7 bases match TRBD1. This CDR3 region has 16 residues. Germline CDR1 and CDR2: LGHDT and YNNKEL (reference sequence). V lost 3 bases to trimming and J lost 1 base; unmatched junction nucleotides: 6. CDR3 coding DNA: TGTGCCAGCAGCCACGGGGGACAGCAATCTGGAAACACCATATATTTT. Protein: CASSHGGQQSGNTIYF.

The V call is TRBV19, the J call TRBJ2-2, with 9 nucleotides matching TRBD1. The germline V gene has CDR1 LNHDA and CDR2 SQIVND (reference sequence). J lost 6 bases, V lost 4 bases, and 3 bases had no gene match. CDR3 length: 14 residues. The CDR3 coding sequence is TGTGCCAGTAGTAAACAGGGGGCTGCCGGGGAGCTGTTTTTT. Protein: CASSKQGAAGELFF.